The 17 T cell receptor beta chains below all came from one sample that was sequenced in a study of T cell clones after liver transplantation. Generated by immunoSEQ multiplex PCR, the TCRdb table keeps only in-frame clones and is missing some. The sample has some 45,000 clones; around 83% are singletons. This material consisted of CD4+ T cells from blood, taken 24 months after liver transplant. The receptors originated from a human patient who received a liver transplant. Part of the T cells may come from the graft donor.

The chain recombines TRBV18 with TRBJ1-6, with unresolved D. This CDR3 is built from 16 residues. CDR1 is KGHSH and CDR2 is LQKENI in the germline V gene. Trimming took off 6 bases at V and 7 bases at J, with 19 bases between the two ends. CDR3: CASSPDDRVRNSPLHF. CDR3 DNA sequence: TGTGCCAGCTCCCCTGACGATAGGGTGAGAAATTCACCCCTCCACTTT. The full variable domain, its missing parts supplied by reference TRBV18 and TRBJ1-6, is NAGVMQNPRHLVRRRGQEARLRCSPMKGHSHVYWYRQLPEEGLKFMVYLQKENIIDESGMPKERFSAEFPKEGPSILRIQQVVRGDSAAYFCASSPDDRVRNSPLHFGNGTRLTVT.

This chain's CDR3 is CASSRGMGAAYNEQFF. In nucleotides, the CDR3 is TGTGCCAGCAGCCGTGGCATGGGGGCGGCCTACAATGAGCAGTTCTTC. The chain recombines TRBV5-4 with TRBJ2-1, with D possibly TRBD1 on 6 matching bases. V was trimmed by 4 bases and J by 2 bases, leaving 16 bases between them. CDR1 is SGHNT, CDR2 YYREEE, per germline (reference sequence). The CDR3 has 16 amino acids.

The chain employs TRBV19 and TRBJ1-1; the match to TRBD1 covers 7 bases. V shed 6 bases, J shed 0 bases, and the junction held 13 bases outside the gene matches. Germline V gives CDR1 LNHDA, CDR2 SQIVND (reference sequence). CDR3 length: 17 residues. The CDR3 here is CASRGKGAHLMNTEAFF. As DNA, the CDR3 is TGTGCCAGTAGAGGAAAGGGGGCCCATCTGATGAACACTGAAGCTTTCTTT. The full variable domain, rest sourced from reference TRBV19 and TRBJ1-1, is DGGITQSPKYLFRKEGQNVTLSCEQNLNHDAMYWYRQDPGQGLRLIYYSQIVNDFQKGDIAEGYSVSREKKESFPLTVTSAQKNPTAFYLCASRGKGAHLMNTEAFFGQGTRLTVV.

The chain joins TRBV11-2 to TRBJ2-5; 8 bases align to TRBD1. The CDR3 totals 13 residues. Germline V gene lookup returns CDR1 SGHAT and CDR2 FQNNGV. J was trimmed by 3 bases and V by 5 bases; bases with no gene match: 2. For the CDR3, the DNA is TGTGCCAGCAGCCGGGACAGGAAAGAGACCCAGTACTTC. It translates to CASSRDRKETQYF. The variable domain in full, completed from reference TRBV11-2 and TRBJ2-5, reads EAGVAQSPRYKIIEKRQSVAFWCNPISGHATLYWYQQILGQGPKLLIQFQNNGVVDDSQLPKDRFSAERLKGVDSTLKIQPAKLEDSAVYLCASSRDRKETQYFGPGTRLLVL.

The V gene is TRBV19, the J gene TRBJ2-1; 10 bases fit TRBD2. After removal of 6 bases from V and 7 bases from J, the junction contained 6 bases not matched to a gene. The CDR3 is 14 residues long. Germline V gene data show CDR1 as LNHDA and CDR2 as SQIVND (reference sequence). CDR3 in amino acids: CASRSSGSGNEQFF. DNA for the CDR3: TGTGCCAGTAGGTCTAGCGGGAGTGGGAATGAGCAGTTCTTC. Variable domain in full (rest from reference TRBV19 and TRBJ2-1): DGGITQSPKYLFRKEGQNVTLSCEQNLNHDAMYWYRQDPGQGLRLIYYSQIVNDFQKGDIAEGYSVSREKKESFPLTVTSAQKNPTAFYLCASRSSGSGNEQFFGPGTRLTVL.

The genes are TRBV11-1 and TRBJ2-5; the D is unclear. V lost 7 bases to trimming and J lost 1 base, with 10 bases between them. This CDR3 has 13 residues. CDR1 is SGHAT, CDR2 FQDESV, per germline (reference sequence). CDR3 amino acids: CASTLPPQETQYF. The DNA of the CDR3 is TGTGCCAGCACCTTGCCCCCCCAAGAGACCCAGTACTTC.

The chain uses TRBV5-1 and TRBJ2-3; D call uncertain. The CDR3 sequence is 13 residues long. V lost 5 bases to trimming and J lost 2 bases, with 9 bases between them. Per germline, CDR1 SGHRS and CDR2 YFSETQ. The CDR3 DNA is TGCGCCAGCAGAGGAATTCCCACAGATACGCAGTATTTT. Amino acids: CASRGIPTDTQYF.

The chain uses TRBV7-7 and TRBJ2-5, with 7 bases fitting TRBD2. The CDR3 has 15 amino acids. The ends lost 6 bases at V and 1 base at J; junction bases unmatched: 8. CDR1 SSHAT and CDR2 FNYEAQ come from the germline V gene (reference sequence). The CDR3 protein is CASSRWGGTQETQYF. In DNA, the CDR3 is TGTGCCAGCAGTCGTTGGGGAGGGACCCAAGAGACCCAGTACTTC.

CDR3 region: CSVTQGARGSQPQHF. DNA for the CDR3: TGCAGCGTTACGCAGGGGGCAAGAGGAAGTCAGCCCCAGCATTTT. The chain has TRBV29-1 and TRBJ1-5, with TRBD1 matching over 8 bases. This CDR3 spans 15 amino acids. Trimming took 5 bases from V and 6 from J; bases not matched to a gene: 12. The germline CDR1 and CDR2 sequences are SQVTM and ANQGSEA.

The CDR3 here is CASSYTTSGRYNEQFF. CDR3 DNA sequence: TGTGCCAGCAGTTACACAACTAGCGGGAGGTACAATGAGCAGTTCTTC. The chain combines TRBV6-5 with TRBJ2-1, with 12 bases identical to TRBD2. Germline V gene data show CDR1 as MNHEY and CDR2 as SVGAGI. The CDR3 is 16 amino acids. V trimming: 2 bases; J trimming: 4 bases; junction bases outside the gene matches: 3.

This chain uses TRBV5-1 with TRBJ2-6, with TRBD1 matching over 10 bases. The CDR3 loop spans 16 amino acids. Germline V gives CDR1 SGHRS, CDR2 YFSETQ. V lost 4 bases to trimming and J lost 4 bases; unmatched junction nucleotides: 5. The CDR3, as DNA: TGCGCCAGCAGCAGCGACAGGGGGCCAGGGGCCAACGTCCTGACTTTC. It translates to CASSSDRGPGANVLTF. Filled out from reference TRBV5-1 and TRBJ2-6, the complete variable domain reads KAGVTQTPRYLIKTRGQQVTLSCSPISGHRSVSWYQQTPGQGLQFLFEYFSETQRNKGNFPGRFSGRQFSNSRSEMNVSTLELGDSALYLCASSSDRGPGANVLTFGAGSRLTVL.

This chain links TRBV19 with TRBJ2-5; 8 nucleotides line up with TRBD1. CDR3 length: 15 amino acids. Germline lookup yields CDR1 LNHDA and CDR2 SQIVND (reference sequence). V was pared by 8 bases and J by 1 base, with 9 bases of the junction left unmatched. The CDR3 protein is CASSGRGQGQETQYF. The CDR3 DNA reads TGTGCCAGTTCGGGGCGAGGACAGGGCCAAGAGACCCAGTACTTC.

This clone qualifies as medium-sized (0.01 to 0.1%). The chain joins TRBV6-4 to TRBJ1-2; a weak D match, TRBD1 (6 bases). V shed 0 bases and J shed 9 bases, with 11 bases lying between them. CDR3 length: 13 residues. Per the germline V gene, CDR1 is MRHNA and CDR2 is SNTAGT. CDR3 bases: TGTGCCAGCAGTGACTCAACAGGGAGGCGCTACACCTTC. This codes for CASSDSTGRRYTF.

The DNA of the CDR3 is TGTGCCATCAGGGAACAGGGAAAAGAGACCCAGTACTTC. Amino acid sequence: CAIREQGKETQYF. The chain combines TRBV10-3 with TRBJ2-5, with D maybe TRBD1 (6 bases). V was shortened by 6 bases and J by 3 bases, with 11 bases between the two germline ends. Germline CDR1 ENHRY, CDR2 SYGVKD. This CDR3 has 13 residues.

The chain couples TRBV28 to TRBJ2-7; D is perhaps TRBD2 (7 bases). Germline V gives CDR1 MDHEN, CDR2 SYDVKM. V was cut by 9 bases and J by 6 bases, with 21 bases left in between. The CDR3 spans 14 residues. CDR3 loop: CARKGGREHGEQYF. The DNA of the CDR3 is TGTGCCAGGAAAGGGGGGCGGGAGCATGGCGAGCAGTACTTC.

The CDR3 loop reads CASSARLAGGNRDTQYF. The CDR3, as DNA: TGTGCCAGCAGTGCCAGACTAGCGGGGGGGAACCGCGATACGCAGTATTTT. The chain couples TRBV27 to TRBJ2-3, with TRBD2 identical over 14 bases. In germline, CDR1 is MNHEY, CDR2 SMNVEV (reference sequence). The CDR3 loop spans 17 amino acids. V was pared by 5 bases and J by 6 bases, with 10 bases of the junction left unmatched.

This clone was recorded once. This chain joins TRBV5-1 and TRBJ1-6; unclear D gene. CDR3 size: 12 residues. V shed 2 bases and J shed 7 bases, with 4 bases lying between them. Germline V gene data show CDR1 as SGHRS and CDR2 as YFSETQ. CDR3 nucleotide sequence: TGCGCCAGCAGCTTAGGCAATTCACCCCTCCACTTT. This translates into CASSLGNSPLHF.